The T cell receptor (beta chain) under discussion was sequenced for a study of blood T cell repertoires in COVID-19. Study-wide background: PBMCs, B-cell-depleted T cells, or T cells provided the cDNA or gDNA that made up the material.

V trimming: 5 bases; J trimming: 7 bases; junction bases outside the gene matches: 13. The CDR3 extends over 16 amino acids. Germline V gene data show CDR1 as SGHNT and CDR2 as YYREEE (reference sequence). Only in-frame clones appear in the TCRdb table, and some are missing; sequencing was by immunoSEQ multiplex PCR. The top ten clones hold about 20% of a sample with about 180,000 clones, 85% to 90% of them seen once. The sequence was obtained from a man in his sixties or seventies with active or convalescent COVID-19. The genes are TRBV5-4 and TRBJ1-5; 9 nucleotides align to TRBD1. The sample was peripheral blood. The CDR3 region is CASRRLGTGMSQPQHF. As DNA, the CDR3 is TGTGCCAGCAGGCGGTTGGGGACAGGGATGTCCCAGCCCCAGCATTTT.